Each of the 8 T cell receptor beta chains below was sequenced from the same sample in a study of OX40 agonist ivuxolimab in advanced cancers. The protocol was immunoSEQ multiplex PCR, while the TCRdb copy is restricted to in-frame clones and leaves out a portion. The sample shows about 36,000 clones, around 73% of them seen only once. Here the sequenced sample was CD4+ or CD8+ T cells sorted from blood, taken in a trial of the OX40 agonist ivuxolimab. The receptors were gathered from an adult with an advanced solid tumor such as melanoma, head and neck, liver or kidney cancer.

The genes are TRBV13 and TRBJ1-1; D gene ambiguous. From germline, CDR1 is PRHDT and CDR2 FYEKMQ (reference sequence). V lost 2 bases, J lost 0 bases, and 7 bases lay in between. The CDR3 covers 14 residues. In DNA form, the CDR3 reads TGTGCCAGCAGCTTAATACAAATGAACACTGAAGCTTTCTTT. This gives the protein CASSLIQMNTEAFF.

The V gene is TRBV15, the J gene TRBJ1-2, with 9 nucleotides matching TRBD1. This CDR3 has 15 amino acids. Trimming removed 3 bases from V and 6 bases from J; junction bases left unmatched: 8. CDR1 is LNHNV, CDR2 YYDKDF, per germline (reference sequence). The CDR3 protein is CATSSGTGLLNGYTF. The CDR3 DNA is TGTGCCACCAGCAGCGGGACAGGGCTGCTGAATGGCTACACCTTC. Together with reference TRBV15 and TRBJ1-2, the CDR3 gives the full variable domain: DAMVIQNPRYQVTQFGKPVTLSCSQTLNHNVMYWYQQKSSQAPKLLFHYYDKDFNNEADTPDNFQSRRPNTSFCFLDIRSPGLGDTAMYLCATSSGTGLLNGYTFGSGTRLTVV.

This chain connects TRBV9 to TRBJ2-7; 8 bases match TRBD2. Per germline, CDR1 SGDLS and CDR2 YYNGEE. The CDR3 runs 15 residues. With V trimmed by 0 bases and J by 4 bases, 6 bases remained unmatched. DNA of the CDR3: TGTGCCAGCAGCGTAGGTAGCGGGAAAGCTTACGAGCAGTACTTC. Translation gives CASSVGSGKAYEQYF.

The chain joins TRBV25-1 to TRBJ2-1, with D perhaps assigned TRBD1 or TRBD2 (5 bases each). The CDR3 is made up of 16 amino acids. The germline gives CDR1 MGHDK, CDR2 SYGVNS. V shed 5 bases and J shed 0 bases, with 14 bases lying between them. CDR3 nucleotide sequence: TGTGCCAGCAGTCCTGGCCTGGGGGACTCCTACAATGAGCAGTTCTTC. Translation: CASSPGLGDSYNEQFF. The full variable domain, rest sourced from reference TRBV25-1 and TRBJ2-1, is EADIYQTPRYLVIGTGKKITLECSQTMGHDKMYWYQQDPGMELHLIHYSYGVNSTEKGDLSSESTVSRIRTEHFPLTLESARPSHTSQYLCASSPGLGDSYNEQFFGPGTRLTVL.

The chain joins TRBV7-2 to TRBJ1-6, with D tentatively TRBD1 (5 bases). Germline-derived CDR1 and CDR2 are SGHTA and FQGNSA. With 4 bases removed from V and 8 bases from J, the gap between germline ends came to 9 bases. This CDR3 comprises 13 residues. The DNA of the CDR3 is TGTGCCAGCAGCTGGGGGGGGGATTCACCCCTCCACTTT. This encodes CASSWGGDSPLHF.

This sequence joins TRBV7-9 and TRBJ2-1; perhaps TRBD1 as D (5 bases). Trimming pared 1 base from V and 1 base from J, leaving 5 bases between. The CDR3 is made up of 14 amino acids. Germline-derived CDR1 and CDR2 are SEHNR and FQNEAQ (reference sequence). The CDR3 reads CASSLGQSYNEQFF. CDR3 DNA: TGTGCCAGCAGCTTAGGACAGTCCTACAATGAGCAGTTCTTC. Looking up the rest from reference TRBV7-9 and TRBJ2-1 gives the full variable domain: DTGVSQNPRHKITKRGQNVTFRCDPISEHNRLYWYRQTLGQGPEFLTYFQNEAQLEKSRLLSDRFSAERPKGSFSTLEIQRTEQGDSAMYLCASSLGQSYNEQFFGPGTRLTVL.

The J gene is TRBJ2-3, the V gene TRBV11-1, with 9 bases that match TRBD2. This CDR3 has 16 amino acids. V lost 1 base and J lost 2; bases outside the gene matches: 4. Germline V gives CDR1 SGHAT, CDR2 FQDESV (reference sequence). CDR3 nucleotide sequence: TGTGCCAGCAGCTTAGAAGGCGGGGGGGCCACAGATACGCAGTATTTT. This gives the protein CASSLEGGGATDTQYF.

Written as DNA, the CDR3 is TGTGCCAGCAGTTCCAAAATGAGCTCCTATAATTCACCCCTCCACTTT. It codes for CASSSKMSSYNSPLHF. The rearrangement uses TRBV27 and TRBJ1-6; D is undetermined. The germline V gene encodes CDR1 MNHEY and CDR2 SMNVEV (reference sequence). There are 16 residues in the CDR3. V dropped 4 bases and J dropped 0 bases, with 10 bases sitting between them.